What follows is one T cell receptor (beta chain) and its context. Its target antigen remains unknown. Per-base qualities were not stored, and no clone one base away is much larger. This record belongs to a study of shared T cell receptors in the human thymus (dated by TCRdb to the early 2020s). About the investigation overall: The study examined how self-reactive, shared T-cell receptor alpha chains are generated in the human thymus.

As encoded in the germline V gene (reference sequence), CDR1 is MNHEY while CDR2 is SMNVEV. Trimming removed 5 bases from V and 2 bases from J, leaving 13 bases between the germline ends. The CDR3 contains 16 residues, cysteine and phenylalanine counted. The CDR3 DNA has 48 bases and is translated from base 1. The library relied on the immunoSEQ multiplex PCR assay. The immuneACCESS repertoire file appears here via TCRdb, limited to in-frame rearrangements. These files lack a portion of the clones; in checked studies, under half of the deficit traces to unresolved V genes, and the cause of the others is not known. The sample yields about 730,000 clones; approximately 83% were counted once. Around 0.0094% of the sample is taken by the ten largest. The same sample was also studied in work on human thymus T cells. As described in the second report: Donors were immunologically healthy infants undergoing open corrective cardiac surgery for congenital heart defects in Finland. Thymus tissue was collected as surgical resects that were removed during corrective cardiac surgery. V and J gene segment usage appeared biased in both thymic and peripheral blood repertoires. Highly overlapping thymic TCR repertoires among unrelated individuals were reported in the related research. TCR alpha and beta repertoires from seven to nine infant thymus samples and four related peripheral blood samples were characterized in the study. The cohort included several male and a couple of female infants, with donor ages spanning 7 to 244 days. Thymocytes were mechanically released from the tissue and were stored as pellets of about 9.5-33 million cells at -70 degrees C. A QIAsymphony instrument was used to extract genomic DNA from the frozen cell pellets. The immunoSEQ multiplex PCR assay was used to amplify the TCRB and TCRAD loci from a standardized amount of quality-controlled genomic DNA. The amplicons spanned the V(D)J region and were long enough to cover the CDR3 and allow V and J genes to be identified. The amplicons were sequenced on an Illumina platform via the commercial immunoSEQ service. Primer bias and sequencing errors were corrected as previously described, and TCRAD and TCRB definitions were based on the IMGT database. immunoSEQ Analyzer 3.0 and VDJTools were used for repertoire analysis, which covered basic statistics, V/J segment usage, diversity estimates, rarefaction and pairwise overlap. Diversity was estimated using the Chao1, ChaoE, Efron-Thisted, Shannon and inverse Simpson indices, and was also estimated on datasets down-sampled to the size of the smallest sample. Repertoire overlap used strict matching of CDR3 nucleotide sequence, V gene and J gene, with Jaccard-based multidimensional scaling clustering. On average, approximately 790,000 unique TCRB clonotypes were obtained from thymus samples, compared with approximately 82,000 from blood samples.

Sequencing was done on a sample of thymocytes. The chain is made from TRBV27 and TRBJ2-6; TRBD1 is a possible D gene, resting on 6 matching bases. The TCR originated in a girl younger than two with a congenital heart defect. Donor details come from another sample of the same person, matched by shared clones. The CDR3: CASSPRQVTGANVLTF. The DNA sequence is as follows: TGTGCCAGCAGTCCCCGACAGGTGACTGGGGCCAACGTCCTGACTTTC.